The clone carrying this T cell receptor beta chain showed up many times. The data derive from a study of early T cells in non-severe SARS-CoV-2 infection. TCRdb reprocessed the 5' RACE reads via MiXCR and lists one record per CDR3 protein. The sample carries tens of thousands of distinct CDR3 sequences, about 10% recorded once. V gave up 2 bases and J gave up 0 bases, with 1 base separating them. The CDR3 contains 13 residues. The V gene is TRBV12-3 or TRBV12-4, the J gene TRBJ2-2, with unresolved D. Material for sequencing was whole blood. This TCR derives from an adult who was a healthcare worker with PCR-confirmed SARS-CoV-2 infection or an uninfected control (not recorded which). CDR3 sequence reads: CASSLTNTGELFF. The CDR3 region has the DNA TGTGCCAGCAGTTTAACGAACACCGGGGAGCTGTTTTTT.